This TCR beta chain was documented in a study of T cells in localized non-small cell lung cancer. Turning to this clone: Its antigen remains unidentified.

This CDR3 has 17 residues. Germline CDR1 SGHNT, CDR2 YYREEE (reference sequence). V lost 4 bases to trimming and J lost 1 base; unmatched junction nucleotides: 10. Study-wide findings and caveats: Uninvolved adjacent lung showed higher T cell clonality than tumor. Of the top 100 tumor clones, median around 62 were in adjacent lung, approximately 28 among its top 100. The study linked higher blood T cell density to longer overall survival.

Some clones are missing from TCRdb's copy, which holds only in-frame ones; the method was immunoSEQ multiplex PCR. The sample lists 30,000 to 40,000 clones, about 80% occurring once. This specimen was peripheral blood, taken before any cancer treatment. The chain is built from TRBV5-4 and TRBJ2-3, with 9 bases fitting TRBD1. The TCR was taken from a male donor older than 55 with stage II squamous cell lung carcinoma. This CDR3 reads CASSQGQGGFGTDTQYF. The CDR3 nucleotides are TGTGCCAGCAGCCAGGGACAGGGTGGGTTTGGCACAGATACGCAGTATTTT.